This TCR beta chain was retrieved from a study of CD8+CD57+ T cells in acquired aplastic anemia. Study details: DNA per sorted CD4+ or CD8+ sample ranged roughly 0.19 to 30 ug, averaging about 3.4 ug. Notes on the study in general: Common to patients and controls were twenty-nine CD8+ CDR3 sequences.

The CDR3 is 13 amino acids. The germline gives CDR1 DFQATT, CDR2 SNEGSKA (reference sequence). The authors sequenced patients whose flow cytometry had shown CD8+CD57+ cell expansion. Blood came from patients not yet given any therapy. Many counts were recorded for this clonotype. The antigen remains undetermined. Profiling that covered TCR beta VDJ and CDR3 relied on genomic DNA as its template. Using its own MiXCR run on the reads, TCRdb lists one record per CDR3 protein. The data show roughly 160,000 distinct CDR3 sequences, roughly 48% seen once. This clonotype originated in a human donor with aplastic anemia. V and J are TRBV20-1 and TRBJ1-1; the D gene is possibly TRBD1 (6 bases). The sequenced sample was sorted CD4+, CD8+, or CD8+CD57+ T cells (not recorded which) from PBMCs. CDR3 sequence: CRGEQGSNTEAFF. In DNA form, the CDR3 reads TGCAGGGGAGAACAGGGTTCGAACACTGAAGCTTTCTTT.